This TCR beta chain was captured by sequencing in a study of blood T cell repertoires in COVID-19. Whole-study context: The United States, Italy and Spain were the sources of the acute and convalescent COVID-19 samples. Nucleic acid was either cDNA or gDNA, and it came from T cells, B-cell-depleted T cells, or PBMCs.

Original analysis: From reference gene primer amplification, estimates of nucleated cell counts were derived. Clones were read by immunoSEQ multiplex PCR, and TCRdb kept only the in-frame ones, dropping some. The V and J calls and the clone size are those of that table, but D and trimming were determined from the DNA. The data hold under 150,000 clones, with 85% observed a single time. This clone was recorded once. The receptor was isolated from a man at least 80 years old with acute or convalescent COVID-19. The material sequenced was peripheral blood.

The CDR3 DNA is TGTGCCAGCAGTCCACGGACAGGGGCGAGCTATGGCTACACCTTC. Its translation: CASSPRTGASYGYTF. This chain links TRBV6-2 or TRBV6-3 with TRBJ1-2, with TRBD1 matching over 9 bases. Germline V gene lookup returns CDR1 MNHEY and CDR2 SVGEGT. This CDR3 has 15 residues. With V trimmed by 5 bases and J by 4 bases, 8 bases remained unmatched.